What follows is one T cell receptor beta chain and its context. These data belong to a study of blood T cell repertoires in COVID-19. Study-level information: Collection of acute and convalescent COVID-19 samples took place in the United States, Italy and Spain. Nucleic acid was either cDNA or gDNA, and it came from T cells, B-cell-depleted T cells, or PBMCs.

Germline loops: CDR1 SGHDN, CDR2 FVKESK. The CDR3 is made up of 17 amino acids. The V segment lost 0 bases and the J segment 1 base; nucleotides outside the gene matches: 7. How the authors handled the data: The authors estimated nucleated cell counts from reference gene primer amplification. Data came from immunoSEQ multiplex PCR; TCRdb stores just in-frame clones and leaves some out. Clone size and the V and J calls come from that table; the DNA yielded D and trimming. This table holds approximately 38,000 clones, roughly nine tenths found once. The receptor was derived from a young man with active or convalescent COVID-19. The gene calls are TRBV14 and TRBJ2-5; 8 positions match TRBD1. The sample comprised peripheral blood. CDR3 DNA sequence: TGTGCCAGCAGCCAAGATTTTATTGGGACAGGCCAAGAGACCCAGTACTTC. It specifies CASSQDFIGTGQETQYF.